The clone carrying this T cell receptor (beta chain) appeared once. What it binds is unknown. This sample also contains other DNA sequences that code for the same CDR3. The data were taken from a study of cytomegalovirus exposure and HLA in healthy donors. Turning to the study itself: Among over 300 genotyped donors, about 85% fell in the Caucasian-associated ancestry cluster. General study points: Serostatus for CMV was the only available immune exposure information. Within a later analysis, the majority of CMV-associated TCR beta chains appeared HLA-restricted. The study labeled 164 TCR beta chains cytomegalovirus-associated.

The CDR3 is 13 residues long. Germline V gives CDR1 MRHNA, CDR2 SNTAGT. The germline V and J ends were trimmed by 4 bases and 1 base, with 7 bases remaining between them. Both 60 Vbeta primers and 13 Jbeta primers went into the PCR. Some clones are missing from TCRdb's copy, which holds only in-frame ones; the method was immunoSEQ multiplex PCR. The table shows 160,000 or so clones, with roughly 83% occurring only once. The clonotype comes from a woman aged 18-35 years in good health and CMV-seronegative. Sequences were obtained from PBMCs. The V call is TRBV6-4, the J call TRBJ1-1; D possibly corresponds to TRBD1 (5 bases). The CDR3 DNA reads TGTGCCAGCAGTGGGGGCGAGAACACTGAAGCTTTCTTT. This translates into CASSGGENTEAFF.